These T cell receptor beta chains were read from a single sample in a study of beta chain features in type 1 diabetes. Profiling relied on immunoSEQ multiplex PCR, and the TCRdb table lists in-frame clones only, not all of them. Of approximately 150,000 clones listed, around a tenth are singletons. The sample taken for sequencing was central memory CD4+ T cells from blood. These receptors were collected from a woman aged 40 to 49 in good health. Each CDR3 is given with its conserved first and last residue.

V	J	CDR3
TRBV19	TRBJ1-6	CASSIDRSPLHF
TRBV6-5	TRBJ2-7	CASESGQGMSYEQYF
TRBV7-2	TRBJ2-7	CASSLEVGIYEQYF
TRBV2	TRBJ2-6	CASRDHRGAGANVLTF
TRBV28	TRBJ1-2	CASSRRQDRGYGYTF
TRBV7-9	TRBJ1-2	CASSFGGAKANYGYTF
TRBV29-1	TRBJ2-5	CSVVGLAGLLLTQYF
TRBV6-1	TRBJ2-1	CASRVPNSNEQFF
TRBV20-1	TRBJ1-6	CSAQVRSPLHF
TRBV9	TRBJ1-1	CASSVVIQGAEAFF